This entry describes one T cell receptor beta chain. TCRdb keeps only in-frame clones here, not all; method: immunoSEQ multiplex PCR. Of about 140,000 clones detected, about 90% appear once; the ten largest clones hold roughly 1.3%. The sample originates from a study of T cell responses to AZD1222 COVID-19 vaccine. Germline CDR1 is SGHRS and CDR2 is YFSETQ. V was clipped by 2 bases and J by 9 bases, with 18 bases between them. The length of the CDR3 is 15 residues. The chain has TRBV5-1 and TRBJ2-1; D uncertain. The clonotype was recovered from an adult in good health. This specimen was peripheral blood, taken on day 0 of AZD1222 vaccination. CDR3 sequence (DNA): TGCGCCAGCAGCTTCGGTGAGCCAACCTGGGGTGAGCAGTTCTTC. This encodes CASSFGEPTWGEQFF.